Listed below are T cell receptor beta chains from one sample, sequenced in a study of shared T cell receptors in the human thymus. Assay: immunoSEQ multiplex PCR; the TCRdb copy retains only in-frame clones and omits some. The data contain over 450,000 clones, around three quarters of them singletons. The same specimen was also included in a second study, on human thymus T cells.

Sequenced input: thymocytes. The source of these receptors is a boy under two years old with a congenital heart defect. The CDR3 runs from the conserved cysteine through the conserved F or W. Each record gives: V gene, clone size, D gene, J gene, CDR3 DNA, CDR3 protein. D genes are given only for firm matches. Not every row has a clone size; where given, it reads once, few, many or a size class.

TRBV11-3,NA,NA,TRBJ1-5,TGTGCCAGCCACCACCCCATATTGAAAGCTTCGCGTCAGCCCCAGCATTTT,CASHHPILKASRQPQHF
TRBV5-1,NA,NA,TRBJ1-3,TGCGCCAGCAGCTTGGCCAACCGGTCTGGAAACACCATATATTTT,CASSLANRSGNTIYF
TRBV15,NA,NA,TRBJ1-4,TGTGCCACCAGCAACCTTCTTGAAGGGACAAGAGGGAGTGAAAAACTGTTTTTT,CATSNLLEGTRGSEKLFF
TRBV4-1,NA,TRBD2,TRBJ2-7,TGCGCCAGCAGCCACCTAAGCGGGAGCGGTTACGAGCAGTACTTC,CASSHLSGSGYEQYF
TRBV10-2,NA,NA,TRBJ1-1,TGCGCCAGCAGCGGGAGGGACCGAGGGAACACTGAAGCTTTCTTT,CASSGRDRGNTEAFF
TRBV5-1,once,TRBD1,TRBJ2-7,TGCGCCAGCAGACAGGGGGGAGAGCAGTACTTC,CASRQGGEQYF
TRBV6-1,NA,NA,TRBJ2-1,TGTGCCAGCAGTGACGGGGTGGGGTCCTACAATGAGCAGTTCTTC,CASSDGVGSYNEQFF
TRBV18,few,NA,TRBJ2-6,TGTGCCAGTTCCCCGGAGTTTTCTGGGGCCAACGTCCTGACTTTC,CASSPEFSGANVLTF
TRBV2,NA,TRBD1,TRBJ2-7,TGTGCCAGTACGAACCACAGGGACAGCGATTACGAGCAGTACTTC,CASTNHRDSDYEQYF
TRBV11-3,NA,TRBD1,TRBJ2-5,TGTGCCAGCAGCCGCCAATGGGACAGCCCCCAAAAGACCCAGTACTTC,CASSRQWDSPQKTQYF
TRBV29-1,NA,TRBD2,TRBJ2-3,TGCAGCGTCCCTAGCGGGAGGAGGAAAGATACGCAGTATTTT,CSVPSGRRKDTQYF
TRBV5-1,NA,TRBD1,TRBJ1-3,TGCGCCAGCAGCTTGGATGGACAGGGGGCCTCCTCTGTGGACACCATATATTTT,CASSLDGQGASSVDTIYF
TRBV7-2,NA,TRBD1,TRBJ2-1,TGTGCCAGCAGCTTCGGACAGGGTGGGTATGAGCAGTTCTTC,CASSFGQGGYEQFF
TRBV9,NA,TRBD1,TRBJ2-7,TGTGCCAGCAGCGTAACCGGACAGGGTTTCAACGAGCAGTACTTC,CASSVTGQGFNEQYF
TRBV20-1,few,NA,TRBJ2-1,TGCAGTGCTAACTACTACAATGAGCAGTTCTTC,CSANYYNEQFF
TRBV4-3,NA,NA,TRBJ2-2,TGCGCCAGCAGCCAAGCCCGATTCGGGAGTACGACCGGGGAGCTGTTTTTT,CASSQARFGSTTGELFF
TRBV14,NA,NA,TRBJ1-5,TGTGCCAGCAGCCAAGATCGGAGGTGGAACAATCAGCCCCAGCATTTT,CASSQDRRWNNQPQHF
TRBV30,few,TRBD2,TRBJ2-5,TGTGCCTGGAGCCCTAGCGGCCCCCAAGAGACCCAGTACTTC,CAWSPSGPQETQYF
TRBV21-1,NA,NA,TRBJ2-3,TGTGCCAGCAGCAACTTTTGGGTTCGTGGTTCCCAGGGGGATACGCAGTATTTT,CASSNFWVRGSQGDTQYF
TRBV10-1,NA,NA,TRBJ2-1,TGCGCCAGCACCGACGCAGGGGGGCTTTTTAGCAATGAGCAGTTCTTC,CASTDAGGLFSNEQFF
TRBV15,NA,NA,TRBJ1-4,TGTGCCACCAGCAGAGCCCGAGGGGAGGGGAATGAAAAACTGTTTTTT,CATSRARGEGNEKLFF
TRBV25-1,NA,TRBD2,TRBJ2-1,TGTGCCAGCAGTCCCCTAATTGGGGACGGGGGAGGGAGTGAGCAGTTCTTC,CASSPLIGDGGGSEQFF
TRBV2,once,TRBD1,TRBJ1-2,TGTGCCAGCAGAAGATTCCGGGACAGCCTCTTCTACTATGGCTACACCTTC,CASRRFRDSLFYYGYTF